The T cell receptor beta chain described here comes from a study of cytotoxic CD8 clonotypes in ibrutinib-treated CLL. The study, taken as a whole, reports: Public clonotypes (which were uncommon) either contracted or remained stable on treatment.

TCRdb keeps only in-frame clones here, not all; method: immunoSEQ multiplex PCR. The sample includes 140,000 or so clones, around 80% of them seen just once. As for this clone: The antigen remains undetermined.

This receptor was identified in a human donor with chronic lymphocytic leukemia. The sample in question was PBMCs, obtained after 12 months of ibrutinib treatment.

The CDR3 here is CASSARGAGNTIYF. CDR3 nucleotide sequence: TGTGCCAGCAGCGCCCGGGGTGCCGGAAACACCATATATTTT. This sequence joins TRBV7-8 and TRBJ1-3; D remains unclear. The V gene's germline CDR1 is SGHVS and CDR2 FQNEAQ. This CDR3 comprises 14 residues. Trimming left V 5 bases short and J 4 bases short, with 12 bases between.